This T cell receptor beta chain is drawn from a study of CD8+ T cells in alopecia areata. Regarding the study as a whole: Scalp sample data also include resident alphabeta T cells from normal skin.

A note on this clone: No antigen is known for it.

This CDR3 has 11 residues. Germline-derived CDR1 and CDR2 are GTSNPN and SVGIG (reference sequence). V lost 1 base and J 7 bases, leaving 4 bases between the germline ends. RNA was extracted and reverse transcribed into cDNA as the sequencing template. Measured with immunoSEQ multiplex PCR; TCRdb has only the in-frame clones, and not every one. The table lists 150,000 or so clones, 45% to 60% of them singletons. The sequence was collected from a human donor with alopecia areata. Sequenced material: CD4+ T cells sorted from blood. The chain links TRBV30 to TRBJ2-2; D is unresolved. The CDR3 spells CAWSGGGELFF. The CDR3, as DNA: TGTGCCTGGAGTGGTGGCGGGGAGCTGTTTTTT. Together with reference TRBV30 and TRBJ2-2, the CDR3 gives the full variable domain: SQTIHQWPATLVQPVGSPLSLECTVEGTSNPNLYWYRQAAGRGLQLLFYSVGIGQISSEVPQNLSASRPQDRQFILSSKKLLLSDSGFYLCAWSGGGELFFGEGSRLTVL.